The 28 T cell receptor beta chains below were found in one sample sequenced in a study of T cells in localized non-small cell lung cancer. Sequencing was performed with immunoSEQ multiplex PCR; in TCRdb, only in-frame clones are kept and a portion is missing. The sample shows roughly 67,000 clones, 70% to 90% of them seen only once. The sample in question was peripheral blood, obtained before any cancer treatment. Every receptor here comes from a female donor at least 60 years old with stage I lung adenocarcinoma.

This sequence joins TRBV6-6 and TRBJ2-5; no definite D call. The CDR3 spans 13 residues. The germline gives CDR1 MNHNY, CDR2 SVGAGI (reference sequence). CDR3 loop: CASSLFYQETQYF. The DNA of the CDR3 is TGTGCGAGTTCCCTGTTTTACCAAGAGACCCAGTACTTC.

The CDR3 DNA sequence: TGTGCCAGCAGCTCCCCCTCTCTGGACGCCGGGGAGCTGTTTTTT. It specifies CASSSPSLDAGELFF. This sequence joins TRBV4-2 and TRBJ2-2, with D hard to call. There are 15 residues in the CDR3. V lost 5 bases, J lost 6 bases, and 16 bases lay in between. Germline CDR1 reads LGHNA; CDR2 reads YNFKEQ.

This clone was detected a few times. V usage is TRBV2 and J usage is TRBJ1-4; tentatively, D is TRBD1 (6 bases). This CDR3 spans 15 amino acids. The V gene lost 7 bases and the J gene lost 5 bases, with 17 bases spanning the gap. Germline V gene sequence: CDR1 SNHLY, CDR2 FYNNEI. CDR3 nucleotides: TGTGCCAGCACCCAAAGGGGGACTGTGAATGAAAAACTGTTTTTT. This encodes CASTQRGTVNEKLFF.

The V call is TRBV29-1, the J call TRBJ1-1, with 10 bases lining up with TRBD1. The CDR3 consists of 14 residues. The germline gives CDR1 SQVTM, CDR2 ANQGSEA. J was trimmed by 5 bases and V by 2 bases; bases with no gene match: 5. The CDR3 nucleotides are TGCAGCGTTGAAAGACAGGGGGCTGATACTGAAGCTTTCTTT. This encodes CSVERQGADTEAFF.

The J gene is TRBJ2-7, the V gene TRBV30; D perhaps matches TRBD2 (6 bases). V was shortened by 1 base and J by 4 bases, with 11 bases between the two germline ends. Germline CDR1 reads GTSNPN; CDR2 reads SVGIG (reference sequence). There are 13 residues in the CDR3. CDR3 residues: CAWSESGLYEQYF. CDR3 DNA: TGTGCCTGGAGTGAAAGCGGGTTATACGAGCAGTACTTC.

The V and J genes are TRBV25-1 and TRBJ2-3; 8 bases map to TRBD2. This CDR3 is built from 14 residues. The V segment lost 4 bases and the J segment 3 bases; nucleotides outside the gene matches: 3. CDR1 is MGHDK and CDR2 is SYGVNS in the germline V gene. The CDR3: CASSASGFTDTQYF. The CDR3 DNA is TGTGCCAGCAGTGCTAGCGGGTTTACAGATACGCAGTATTTT. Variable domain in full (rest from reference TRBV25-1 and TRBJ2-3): EADIYQTPRYLVIGTGKKITLECSQTMGHDKMYWYQQDPGMELHLIHYSYGVNSTEKGDLSSESTVSRIRTEHFPLTLESARPSHTSQYLCASSASGFTDTQYFGPGTRLTVL.

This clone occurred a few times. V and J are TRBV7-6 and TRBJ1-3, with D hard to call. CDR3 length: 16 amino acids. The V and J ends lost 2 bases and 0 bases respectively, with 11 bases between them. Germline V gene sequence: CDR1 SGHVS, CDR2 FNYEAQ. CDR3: CASSLLPQSSGNTIYF. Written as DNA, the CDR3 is TGTGCCAGCAGCTTACTCCCTCAGAGCTCTGGAAACACCATATATTTT.

The CDR3 DNA is TGCGCCAGCAGTGAGAGGGAAAATGAGCAGTTCTTC. It codes for CASSERENEQFF. V and J are TRBV10-2 and TRBJ2-1; no firm D call. Trimming stripped 2 bases from V and 7 bases from J, with 6 bases between. CDR1 WSHSY and CDR2 SAAADI come from the germline V gene. CDR3 length: 12 residues.

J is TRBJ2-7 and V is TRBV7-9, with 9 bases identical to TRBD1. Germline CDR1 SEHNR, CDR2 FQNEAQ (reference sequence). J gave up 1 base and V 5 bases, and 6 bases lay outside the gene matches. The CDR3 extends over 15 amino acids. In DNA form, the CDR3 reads TGTGCCAGCAGCGCAGGGACAGGGCGGTCCTACGAGCAGTACTTC. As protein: CASSAGTGRSYEQYF.

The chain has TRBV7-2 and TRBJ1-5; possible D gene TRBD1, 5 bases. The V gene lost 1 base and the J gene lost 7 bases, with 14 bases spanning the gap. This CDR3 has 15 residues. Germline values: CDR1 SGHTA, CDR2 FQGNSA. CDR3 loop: CASSLGGPGRQPQHF. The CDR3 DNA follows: TGTGCCAGCAGCTTAGGCGGGCCAGGGCGGCAGCCCCAGCATTTT.

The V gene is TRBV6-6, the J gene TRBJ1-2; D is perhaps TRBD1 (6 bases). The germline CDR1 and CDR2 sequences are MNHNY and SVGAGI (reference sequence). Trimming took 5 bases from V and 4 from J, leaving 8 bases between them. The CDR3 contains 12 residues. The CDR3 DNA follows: TGTGCCAGCAGTGGACAGACCTATGGCTACACCTTC. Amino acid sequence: CASSGQTYGYTF.

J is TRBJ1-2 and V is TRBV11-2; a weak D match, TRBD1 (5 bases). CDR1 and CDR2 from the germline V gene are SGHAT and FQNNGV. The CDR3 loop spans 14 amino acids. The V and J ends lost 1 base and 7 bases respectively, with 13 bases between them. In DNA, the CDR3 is TGTGCCAGCAGCTTAGGAAGGGGATTCGCTGGCTACACCTTC. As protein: CASSLGRGFAGYTF.

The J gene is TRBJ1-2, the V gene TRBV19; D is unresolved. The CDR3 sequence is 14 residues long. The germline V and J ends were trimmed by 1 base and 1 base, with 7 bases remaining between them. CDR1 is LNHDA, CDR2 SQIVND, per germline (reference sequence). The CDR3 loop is CASSIVRLNYGYTF. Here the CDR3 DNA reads TGTGCCAGTAGTATAGTACGGCTTAACTATGGCTACACCTTC.

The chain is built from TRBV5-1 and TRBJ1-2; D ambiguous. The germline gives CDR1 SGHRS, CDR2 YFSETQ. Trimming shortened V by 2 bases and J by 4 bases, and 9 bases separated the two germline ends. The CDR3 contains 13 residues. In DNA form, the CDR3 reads TGCGCCAGCAGCTTTTATGGGAGCTATGGCTACACCTTC. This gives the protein CASSFYGSYGYTF.

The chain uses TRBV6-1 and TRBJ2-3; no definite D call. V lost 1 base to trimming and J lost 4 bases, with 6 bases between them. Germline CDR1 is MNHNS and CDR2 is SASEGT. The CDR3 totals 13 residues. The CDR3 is CASSEGIADTQYF. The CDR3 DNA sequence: TGTGCCAGCAGTGAAGGGATCGCAGATACGCAGTATTTT.

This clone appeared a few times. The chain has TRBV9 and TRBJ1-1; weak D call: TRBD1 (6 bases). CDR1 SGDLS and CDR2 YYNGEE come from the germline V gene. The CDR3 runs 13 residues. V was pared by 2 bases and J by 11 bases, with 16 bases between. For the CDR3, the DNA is TGTGCCAGCAGCGTCTTTTCGGGGGCGGATGCTTTCTTT. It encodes CASSVFSGADAFF. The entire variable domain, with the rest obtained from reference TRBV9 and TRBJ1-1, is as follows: DSGVTQTPKHLITATGQRVTLRCSPRSGDLSVYWYQQSLDQGLQFLIQYYNGEERAKGNILERFSAQQFPDLHSELNLSSLELGDSALYFCASSVFSGADAFFGQGTRLTVV.

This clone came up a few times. In nucleotides, the CDR3 is TGTGCCAGCAGCTTGGCTGGCGGGAAGAAGCAGTTCTTC. Its protein is CASSLAGGKKQFF. The chain uses TRBV5-6 and TRBJ2-1, with D possibly TRBD2 on 6 matching bases. V lost 0 bases and J 11 bases, leaving 12 bases between the germline ends. There are 13 residues in the CDR3. The germline V gene has CDR1 SGHDT and CDR2 YYEEEE.

The CDR3 coding sequence is TGTGCCAGCAGTGATCAGGGGGGAATATATGGCTACACCTTC. Residues: CASSDQGGIYGYTF. The chain uses TRBV6-1 and TRBJ1-2; 7 positions match TRBD1. This CDR3 is built from 14 residues. Germline V gene data show CDR1 as MNHNS and CDR2 as SASEGT. Germline trimming cut 3 bases from V and 5 bases from J; bases unmatched to any gene: 6.

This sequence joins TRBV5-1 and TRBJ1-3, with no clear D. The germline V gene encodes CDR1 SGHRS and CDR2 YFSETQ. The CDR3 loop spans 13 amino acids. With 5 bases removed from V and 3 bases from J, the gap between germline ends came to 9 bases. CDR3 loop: CASRREGGNTIYF. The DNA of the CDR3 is TGCGCCAGCAGACGGGAGGGTGGAAACACCATATATTTT.

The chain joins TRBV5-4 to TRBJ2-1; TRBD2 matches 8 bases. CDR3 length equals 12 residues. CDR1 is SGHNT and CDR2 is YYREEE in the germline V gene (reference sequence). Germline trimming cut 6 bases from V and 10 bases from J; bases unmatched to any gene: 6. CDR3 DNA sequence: TGTGCCAGCAATCTAGCGGGTCGAGAGCAGTTCTTC. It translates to CASNLAGREQFF.

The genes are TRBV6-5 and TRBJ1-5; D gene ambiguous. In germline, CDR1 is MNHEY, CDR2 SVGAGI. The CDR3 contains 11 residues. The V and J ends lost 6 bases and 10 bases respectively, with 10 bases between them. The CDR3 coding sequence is TGTGCCAGCAGAAAATTTGATCCCCAGCATTTT. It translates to CASRKFDPQHF.

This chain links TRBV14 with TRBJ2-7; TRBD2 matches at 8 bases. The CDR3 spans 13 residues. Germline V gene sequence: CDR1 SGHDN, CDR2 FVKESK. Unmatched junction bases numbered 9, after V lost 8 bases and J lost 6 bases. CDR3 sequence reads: CASGRPGTSEQYF. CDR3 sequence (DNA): TGTGCCAGCGGTCGTCCGGGGACTAGCGAGCAGTACTTC.

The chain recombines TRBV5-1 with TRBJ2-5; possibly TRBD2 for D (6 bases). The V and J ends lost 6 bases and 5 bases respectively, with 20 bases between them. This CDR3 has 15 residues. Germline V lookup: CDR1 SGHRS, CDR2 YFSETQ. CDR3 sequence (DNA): TGCGCCAGCACGGGTGTGGCGGGATTACAGGAGACCCAGTACTTC. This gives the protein CASTGVAGLQETQYF.

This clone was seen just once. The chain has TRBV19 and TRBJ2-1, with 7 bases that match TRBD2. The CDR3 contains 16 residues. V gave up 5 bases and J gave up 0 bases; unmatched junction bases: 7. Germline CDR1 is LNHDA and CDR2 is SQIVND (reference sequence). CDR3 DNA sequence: TGTGCCAGTAGTCCGATCCGCGGGAGCTCCTACAATGAGCAGTTCTTC. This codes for CASSPIRGSSYNEQFF.

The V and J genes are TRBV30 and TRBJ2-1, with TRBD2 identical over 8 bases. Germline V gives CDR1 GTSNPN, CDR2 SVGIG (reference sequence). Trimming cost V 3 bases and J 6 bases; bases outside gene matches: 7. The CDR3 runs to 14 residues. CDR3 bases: TGTGCCTGGAGCAGCGGGACTAGTGGCAATGAGCAGTTCTTC. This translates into CAWSSGTSGNEQFF.

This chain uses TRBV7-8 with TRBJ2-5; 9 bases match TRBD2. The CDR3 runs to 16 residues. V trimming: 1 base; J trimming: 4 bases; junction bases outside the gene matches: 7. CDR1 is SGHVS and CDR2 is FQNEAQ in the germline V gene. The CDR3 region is CASSLGVGGGGETQYF. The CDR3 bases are TGTGCCAGCAGCTTAGGAGTAGGCGGGGGGGGAGAGACCCAGTACTTC.

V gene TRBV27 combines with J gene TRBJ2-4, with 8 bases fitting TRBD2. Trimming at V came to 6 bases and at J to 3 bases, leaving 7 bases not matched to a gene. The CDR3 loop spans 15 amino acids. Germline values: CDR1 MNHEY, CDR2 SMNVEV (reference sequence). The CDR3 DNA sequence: TGTGCCAGCAGATCGGGTAGCGGGATCAAAAACATTCAGTACTTC. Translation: CASRSGSGIKNIQYF.

CDR3 DNA: TGTGCCAGCAGCCCAGCGGTTGTTAGCGGGCCTTACAATGAGCAGTTCTTC. This encodes CASSPAVVSGPYNEQFF. The rearrangement links TRBV4-2 to TRBJ2-1; 7 positions match TRBD2. Trimming at V came to 4 bases and at J to 4 bases, leaving 13 bases not matched to a gene. The CDR3 has 17 amino acids. The germline gives CDR1 LGHNA, CDR2 YNFKEQ.